The present TCR beta chain was sequenced within a study of post-analysis software for immune sequencing data. Study-wide background: The patients showed relapsing-remitting, secondary progressive and progressive-relapsing multiple sclerosis courses.

Unique molecular identifiers featured in each of the TCR beta cDNA libraries. TCRdb processed the PCR reads anew with MiXCR; each CDR3 protein has one entry. The sample shows a few hundred thousand distinct CDR3 sequences, less than 40% of them seen only once. Findings and limits, study-wide: Clustering by F measure revealed strong co-clustering among samples prepared together in one batch. TRBV segments more frequent in patients than in controls numbered roughly five and included TRBV5-6, TRBV5-1 and TRBV20-1.

The table lists this clonotype with a few counts. As yet, its antigen is unknown. Trimming stripped 6 bases from V and 0 bases from J, with 11 bases between. CDR1 and CDR2 from the germline V gene are MNHEY and SVGEGT. This CDR3 spans 14 amino acids. The rearrangement joins TRBV6-2 or TRBV6-3 to TRBJ1-1; tentative D call: TRBD1 (6 bases). The clonotype was recovered from a girl between 5 and 17 years old with multiple sclerosis. Sequenced sample: blood. The CDR3, as DNA: TGTGCCAGCAGGACCGGACAGATGAACACTGAAGCTTTCTTT. Translation gives CASRTGQMNTEAFF.